This paragraph covers one T cell receptor beta chain sequence. Germline V CDR1 and CDR2: WNHNN, SYGVQD (reference sequence). The CDR3 length is 15 residues. Trimming at V came to 2 bases and at J to 4 bases, leaving 5 bases not matched to a gene. This record comes from a study of shared T cell receptors in the human thymus. Generated by immunoSEQ multiplex PCR, the TCRdb table keeps only in-frame clones and is missing some. The table has about 380,000 clones, 95% seen once. Sequences were obtained from thymocytes. The V and J genes are TRBV10-1 and TRBJ2-5, with 9 positions matching TRBD2. The source of this sequence is a human donor. The CDR3, as DNA: TGCGCCAGCAGTGAGGCGGGAGGGCCGTCAGAGACCCAGTACTTC. Its translation: CASSEAGGPSETQYF.